Below are 28 T cell receptor beta chains sequenced from a single sample in a study of identical twins. Each CDR3 protein is one row after TCRdb ran MiXCR on the 5' RACE reads. Among approximately 240,000 distinct CDR3 sequences, about an eighth were seen once, and the ten largest hold around 9%. The sequenced sample was memory (CD45RO+) T cells sorted from blood. The origin of the receptors is a woman between 18 and 29 years old in good health.

This clonotype was observed a few times. V and J are TRBV20-1 and TRBJ2-4, with D perhaps TRBD1 or TRBD2 (5 bases each). Looked up from germline, CDR1 is DFQATT and CDR2 is SNEGSKA (reference sequence). Trimming took off 6 bases at V and 2 bases at J, with 14 bases between the two ends. The CDR3 runs to 14 residues. Here the CDR3 reads CSAGERGSKNIQYF. CDR3 bases: TGCAGTGCCGGGGAACGGGGCTCCAAAAACATTCAGTACTTC.

The V and J genes are TRBV9 and TRBJ2-6; 7 bases map to TRBD2. V gave up 5 bases and J gave up 2 bases; unmatched junction bases: 4. The CDR3 loop spans 15 amino acids. The germline V gene encodes CDR1 SGDLS and CDR2 YYNGEE. The CDR3 reads CASRGGRAGANVLTF. CDR3 DNA sequence: TGTGCCAGCAGGGGAGGGAGGGCTGGGGCCAACGTCCTGACTTTC.

The genes are TRBV5-1 and TRBJ2-4; TRBD1 aligns across 10 bases. Germline V gene sequence: CDR1 SGHRS, CDR2 YFSETQ. The CDR3 runs 14 residues. J lost 8 bases, V lost 2 bases, and 4 bases had no gene match. DNA for the CDR3: TGCGCCAGCAGCTTTGACAGGGGGCAGGACATTCAGTACTTC. Translating it yields CASSFDRGQDIQYF.

This clonotype was recorded a few times. This sequence joins TRBV7-9 and TRBJ2-1; possibly TRBD2 for D (5 bases). The V end lost 5 bases, the J end lost 7 bases, and 12 bases lay between the germline ends. Germline V gene data show CDR1 as SEHNR and CDR2 as FQNEAQ (reference sequence). The CDR3 contains 13 residues. CDR3 amino acids: CASSPKTRNEQFF. The CDR3 DNA reads as TGTGCCAGCAGCCCTAAAACTAGGAATGAGCAGTTCTTC. Supplemented by reference TRBV7-9 and TRBJ2-1, the full variable domain reads DTGVSQNPRHKITKRGQNVTFRCDPISEHNRLYWYRQTLGQGPEFLTYFQNEAQLEKSRLLSDRFSAERPKGSFSTLEIQRTEQGDSAMYLCASSPKTRNEQFFGPGTRLTVL.

V and J are TRBV29-1 and TRBJ2-1; perhaps TRBD1 as D (5 bases). Germline assignment: CDR1 SQVTM and CDR2 ANQGSEA. The CDR3 has 16 amino acids. Trimming cost V 5 bases and J 10 bases, with 27 bases left between them. CDR3 protein: CSVILRECPPFCEQFF. The CDR3 DNA is TGCAGCGTTATACTCAGGGAATGCCCCCCTTTCTGCGAGCAGTTCTTC.

This sequence joins TRBV15 and TRBJ2-2; possible D gene TRBD1, 5 bases. In germline, CDR1 is LNHNV, CDR2 YYDKDF (reference sequence). CDR3 length: 15 residues. Trimming took off 6 bases at V and 2 bases at J, with 13 bases between the two ends. DNA for the CDR3: TGTGCCACCAGTCCCTTGACAGTAAACACCGGGGAGCTGTTTTTT. Protein sequence: CATSPLTVNTGELFF.

The chain combines TRBV6-1 with TRBJ2-3, with D maybe TRBD2 (5 bases). Germline values: CDR1 MNHNS, CDR2 SASEGT. The CDR3 loop spans 14 amino acids. With 5 bases removed from V and 6 bases from J, the gap between germline ends came to 15 bases. The CDR3 sequence: CASSLAYPRDTQYF. CDR3 in DNA: TGTGCCAGCAGTCTAGCTTATCCCCGGGATACGCAGTATTTT.

The table lists this clonotype with a few counts. V gene TRBV20-1 combines with J gene TRBJ1-5; tentative D call: TRBD1 (5 bases). Trimming removed 5 bases at V and 3 bases at J, with 8 bases between. The length of the CDR3 is 12 residues. Germline V gene lookup returns CDR1 DFQATT and CDR2 SNEGSKA (reference sequence). CDR3 protein: CSASGPNQPQHF. DNA for the CDR3: TGCAGTGCTTCGGGGCCCAATCAGCCCCAGCATTTT.

The chain recombines TRBV10-3 with TRBJ1-2, with a tentative D call TRBD1 (5 bases). The germline V and J ends were trimmed by 2 bases and 6 bases, with 10 bases remaining between them. Germline values: CDR1 ENHRY, CDR2 SYGVKD. The length of the CDR3 is 13 residues. The CDR3 is CAISEGTADGYTF. CDR3 bases: TGTGCCATCAGTGAGGGGACTGCTGATGGCTACACCTTC.

This clonotype was seen many times. V usage is TRBV12-3 or TRBV12-4 and J usage is TRBJ1-6; D unclear. The ends were cut back, 7 bases at V and 0 bases at J, with 10 bases in the middle. CDR3 length equals 15 residues. CDR3 DNA: TGTGCCAGCACCAGTCGGAGCTCCTATAATTCACCCCTCCACTTT. Translated, it gives CASTSRSSYNSPLHF.

The sample holds many counts of this clonotype. The chain has TRBV12-3 or TRBV12-4 and TRBJ2-5; 13 positions agree with TRBD2. V dropped 5 bases and J dropped 5; count of bases not matched to a gene: 8. The CDR3 covers 16 residues. The CDR3: CASSRGLAGAGETQYF. In DNA form, the CDR3 reads TGTGCCAGCAGTCGCGGACTAGCGGGAGCCGGTGAGACCCAGTACTTC.

This clonotype was seen repeatedly, ten times or more. The rearrangement uses TRBV5-1 and TRBJ1-6; weak D call: TRBD1 (5 bases). Trimming removed 0 bases at V and 8 bases at J, with 9 bases between. The germline V gene encodes CDR1 SGHRS and CDR2 YFSETQ. This CDR3 contains 14 residues. For the CDR3, the DNA is TGCGCCAGCAGCTTGGGTACACAGGATTCACCCCTCCACTTT. Translating it yields CASSLGTQDSPLHF.

This clonotype has more than one count but fewer than ten. This chain joins TRBV5-1 and TRBJ2-7; D may correspond to TRBD1 or TRBD2 (6 bases each). CDR3 length: 14 residues. V was pared by 4 bases and J by 0 bases, with 11 bases between. CDR1 is SGHRS, CDR2 YFSETQ, per germline. The CDR3: CASSTGAPSYEQYF. CDR3 sequence (DNA): TGCGCCAGCAGCACGGGGGCGCCCTCCTACGAGCAGTACTTC.

The table lists this clonotype with a few counts. V gene TRBV29-1 combines with J gene TRBJ2-3; D not certain. V gave up 4 bases and J gave up 0 bases, with 11 bases separating them. The germline V gene encodes CDR1 SQVTM and CDR2 ANQGSEA. The CDR3 runs to 14 residues. The CDR3 spells CSVGMTTSTDTQYF. The CDR3 coding sequence is TGCAGCGTTGGGATGACGACTAGCACAGATACGCAGTATTTT.

In this sample, this clonotype turned up a few times. The chain joins TRBV5-1 to TRBJ2-7, with D possibly being TRBD2 (6 bases). The CDR3 runs to 15 residues. V lost 0 bases, J lost 3 bases, and 13 bases lay in between. Per germline, CDR1 SGHRS and CDR2 YFSETQ. This CDR3 is CASSLGLGLIYEQYF. CDR3 nucleotides: TGCGCCAGCAGCTTGGGCTTGGGACTGATCTACGAGCAGTACTTC.

This chain links TRBV9 with TRBJ2-3; D not resolved. The CDR3 sequence is 14 residues long. CDR1 SGDLS and CDR2 YYNGEE come from the germline V gene. V shed 0 bases and J shed 5 bases, with 10 bases lying between them. For the CDR3, the DNA is TGTGCCAGCAGCGTAGGTCCTAGTGAAGATACGCAGTATTTT. It translates to CASSVGPSEDTQYF.

This clonotype was seen only once. The gene calls are TRBV5-4 and TRBJ2-7, with a possible D match to TRBD1 (6 bases). The CDR3 covers 16 residues. V dropped 5 bases and J dropped 0 bases, with 18 bases sitting between them. Germline V CDR1 and CDR2: SGHNT, YYREEE (reference sequence). CDR3 sequence: CASSTLRGTSSYEQYF. Here the CDR3 DNA reads TGTGCCAGCAGTACTTTGAGGGGGACCAGCTCCTACGAGCAGTACTTC.

CDR3 nucleotides: TGTGCCAGCAGCTTGGGGCCGGGGGGCTCCTACGAGCAGTACTTC. Amino acid sequence: CASSLGPGGSYEQYF. The chain links TRBV5-6 to TRBJ2-7; 7 bases line up with TRBD2. Germline values: CDR1 SGHDT, CDR2 YYEEEE. The CDR3 runs 15 residues. The J segment lost 0 bases and the V segment lost 0 bases, leaving 3 bases of the junction unmatched.

This clonotype was seen a few times. The chain is built from TRBV5-1 and TRBJ2-1; 8 bases align to TRBD2. V lost 3 bases to trimming and J lost 4 bases; unmatched junction nucleotides: 3. CDR1 SGHRS and CDR2 YFSETQ come from the germline V gene. The CDR3 is made up of 14 amino acids. CDR3 protein: CASSSGGGYNEQFF. The DNA of the CDR3 is TGCGCCAGCAGCTCGGGGGGGGGATACAATGAGCAGTTCTTC.

This chain joins TRBV20-1 and TRBJ1-1; D call uncertain. The germline gives CDR1 DFQATT, CDR2 SNEGSKA (reference sequence). Trimming shortened V by 6 bases and J by 1 base, and 12 bases separated the two germline ends. This CDR3 is built from 13 residues. The CDR3 DNA reads TGCAGTGCACTACGATGGCCGAACACTGAAGCTTTCTTT. As protein: CSALRWPNTEAFF.

This clonotype was seen a handful of times. The CDR3 sequence is CASSLGLPGVLNTQYF. CDR3 nucleotides: TGCGCCAGCAGCTTGGGACTCCCCGGCGTTCTGAATACGCAGTATTTT. V and J are TRBV5-1 and TRBJ2-3; D uncertain. Trimming took off 0 bases at V and 7 bases at J, with 18 bases between the two ends. This CDR3 is 16 amino acids long. CDR1 and CDR2 (germline): SGHRS, YFSETQ.

The chain is built from TRBV11-2 and TRBJ2-4, with no clear D. Trimming left V 0 bases short and J 2 bases short, with 8 bases between. This CDR3 region has 15 residues. Germline-derived CDR1 and CDR2 are SGHAT and FQNNGV. The CDR3 is CASSLDQDTKNIQYF. The CDR3, as DNA: TGTGCCAGCAGCTTAGATCAAGACACCAAAAACATTCAGTACTTC.

This clonotype was detected many times. The J gene is TRBJ1-2, the V gene TRBV6-1, with TRBD1 identical over 8 bases. The CDR3 has 13 amino acids. The junction had 8 bases not matched to a gene; V was cut back by 5 bases and J by 9 bases. The V gene's germline CDR1 is MNHNS and CDR2 SASEGT. Here the CDR3 reads CASSPGTGHRYTF. The CDR3 DNA is TGTGCCAGCAGTCCTGGGACAGGCCATCGCTACACCTTC.

This clonotype occurred a few times. The chain combines TRBV5-1 with TRBJ2-1, with a tentative D call TRBD2 (6 bases). The CDR3 has 14 amino acids. CDR1 and CDR2 from the germline V gene are SGHRS and YFSETQ. V was trimmed by 0 bases and J by 8 bases, leaving 12 bases between them. Here the CDR3 DNA reads TGCGCCAGCAGCTTGGATAGCGGACGTGATGAGCAGTTCTTC. Translating it yields CASSLDSGRDEQFF.

The CDR3 DNA reads TGTGCCAGCAGTGCCTGGGGGAACACTGAAGCTTTCTTT. Protein product: CASSAWGNTEAFF. The rearrangement joins TRBV25-1 to TRBJ1-1; D is unresolved. CDR1 and CDR2 (germline): MGHDK, SYGVNS. Trimming cost V 4 bases and J 1 base, with 7 bases left between them. The CDR3 has 13 residues. Filled out from reference TRBV25-1 and TRBJ1-1, the complete variable domain reads EADIYQTPRYLVIGTGKKITLECSQTMGHDKMYWYQQDPGMELHLIHYSYGVNSTEKGDLSSESTVSRIRTEHFPLTLESARPSHTSQYLCASSAWGNTEAFFGQGTRLTVV.

Concerning this clonotype itself: One end of the junction varies from germline; a read error may be responsible. This chain joins TRBV12-3 or TRBV12-4 and TRBJ2-1, with TRBD2 identical over 14 bases. This CDR3 is 17 amino acids long. For the CDR3, the DNA is TGTGCCAGCAGTACGGACGGGACTAGCGGGAGTCGGAATGAGCATTTCTTC. The encoded protein is CASSTDGTSGSRNEHFF.

This clonotype was counted only a few times. The chain combines TRBV7-8 with TRBJ2-2; D is undetermined. V was pared by 0 bases and J by 1 base, with 9 bases between. The CDR3 loop spans 16 amino acids. The germline CDR1 and CDR2 sequences are SGHVS and FQNEAQ. CDR3 nucleotide sequence: TGTGCCAGCAGCTTAGCGTCGATGTTGAACACCGGGGAGCTGTTTTTT. Protein product: CASSLASMLNTGELFF.

The chain is built from TRBV4-1 and TRBJ1-2; D unclear. Germline CDR1 MGHRA, CDR2 YSYEKL. The V end was cut by 4 bases, the J end by 7 bases, with 13 bases between. The CDR3 has 13 residues. DNA for the CDR3: TGCGCCAGCAGCCTAGGACCGTCACCTGGCTACACCTTC. Protein sequence: CASSLGPSPGYTF.